This T cell receptor beta chain was identified during a study of T cell responses to AZD1222 COVID-19 vaccine. Study findings and constraints: Spike was spanned by vaccine-associated CD4 TCRs, with dominance at 160-218 and 743-854.

Analyses pooled second doses at about 4 or about 12 weeks. V was pared by 1 base and J by 3 bases, with 13 bases between. From germline, CDR1 is SGDLS and CDR2 YYNGEE. The CDR3 length is 15 residues. With regard to this clone: Its target is not known.

TCRdb's table, derived via immunoSEQ multiplex PCR, lists solely in-frame clones and lacks some. The sample has 160,000 or so clones, 90% to 95% seen once. The receptor comes from an adult who received the AZD1222 COVID-19 vaccine. This chain links TRBV9 with TRBJ1-2; perhaps TRBD1 as D (6 bases). The sequences come from peripheral blood, collected 28 days after the second AZD1222 dose. The CDR3 DNA is TGTGCCAGCAGCGTACGAATTACAGGGCACTATGGCTACACCTTC. This sequence encodes CASSVRITGHYGYTF.